A selection of T cell receptor beta chains follows, all from one sample in a study of T cells in Graves' hyperthyroidism and ophthalmopathy. TCRdb re-analysed the multiplex PCR reads in MiXCR, keeping a single row per CDR3 protein. The profile shows about 740,000 distinct CDR3 sequences, around 13% of them singletons. What was sequenced was blood. These receptors were obtained from a woman between 18 and 30 years old with Graves' hyperthyroidism. CDR3s include the opening cysteine and the closing phenylalanine or tryptophan. The order of the fields is D gene, V gene, J gene, clone size, CDR3 protein, CDR3 DNA. A D gene is named only where the DNA matches it firmly. The size entry is marked missing in some rows and otherwise reads once, few, many or a size class.

d_gene: .; v_gene: TRBV6-1; j_gene: TRBJ2-7; abundance: many; CDR3aa: CASSEHRPYEQYF; CDR3nt: TGTGCCAGCAGTGAACACAGACCCTACGAGCAGTACTTC
d_gene: TRBD2; v_gene: TRBV18; j_gene: TRBJ2-7; abundance: once; CDR3aa: CASSPRMGSSGSHEQYF; CDR3nt: TGTGCCAGCTCACCACGGATGGGTAGTAGCGGGAGCCACGAGCAGTACTTC
d_gene: .; v_gene: TRBV6-1; j_gene: TRBJ1-5; abundance: .; CDR3aa: CASSPGPGEGQPQHF; CDR3nt: TGTGCCAGCAGCCCCGGGCCAGGGGAGGGTCAGCCCCAGCATTTT
d_gene: TRBD2; v_gene: TRBV19; j_gene: TRBJ2-1; abundance: .; CDR3aa: CASSREGTSGNLEQFF; CDR3nt: TGTGCCAGTAGTAGGGAGGGAACTAGCGGGAACCTTGAGCAGTTCTTC
d_gene: TRBD2; v_gene: TRBV10-1; j_gene: TRBJ2-2; abundance: few; CDR3aa: CASSETLAGIHRELFF; CDR3nt: TGCGCCAGCAGTGAAACACTAGCGGGAATACACCGGGAGCTGTTTTTT
d_gene: TRBD1; v_gene: TRBV20-1; j_gene: TRBJ1-1; abundance: few; CDR3aa: CSAHPPRQGGSTEAFF; CDR3nt: TGCAGTGCCCACCCTCCTCGACAGGGGGGTAGCACTGAAGCTTTCTTT
d_gene: .; v_gene: TRBV6-5; j_gene: TRBJ2-5; abundance: many; CDR3aa: CASSYSGVGSGRQTQYF; CDR3nt: TGTGCCAGCAGTTACTCGGGTGTGGGGTCAGGGAGGCAGACCCAGTACTTC
d_gene: .; v_gene: TRBV7-9; j_gene: TRBJ2-7; abundance: many; CDR3aa: CASSLDGGIEQYF; CDR3nt: TGTGCCAGCAGCTTAGACGGGGGAATCGAGCAGTACTTC
d_gene: .; v_gene: TRBV12-3/TRBV12-4; j_gene: TRBJ2-1; abundance: many; CDR3aa: CASSPTPSYNEQFF; CDR3nt: TGTGCCAGCAGCCCTACCCCCTCCTACAATGAGCAGTTCTTC
d_gene: .; v_gene: TRBV3-1; j_gene: TRBJ1-1; abundance: many; CDR3aa: CASSQEEGRVDTEAFF; CDR3nt: TGTGCCAGCAGCCAAGAGGAGGGGAGGGTCGACACTGAAGCTTTCTTT
d_gene: TRBD2; v_gene: TRBV10-2; j_gene: TRBJ2-2; abundance: .; CDR3aa: CASLVAGDPGELFF; CDR3nt: TGCGCCAGCCTGGTAGCGGGAGACCCCGGGGAGCTGTTTTTT
d_gene: .; v_gene: TRBV25-1; j_gene: TRBJ2-1; abundance: many; CDR3aa: CASSDRRYNEQFF; CDR3nt: TGTGCCAGCAGTGATCGCCGGTACAATGAGCAGTTCTTC
d_gene: .; v_gene: TRBV27; j_gene: TRBJ2-7; abundance: many; CDR3aa: CASSPQGYFDEQYF; CDR3nt: TGTGCCAGCAGTCCCCAGGGGTACTTCGACGAGCAGTACTTC
d_gene: .; v_gene: TRBV10-1; j_gene: TRBJ1-3; abundance: few; CDR3aa: CASSESEGQIGNTIYF; CDR3nt: TGCGCCAGCAGTGAATCGGAAGGACAGATTGGAAACACCATATATTTT
d_gene: TRBD2; v_gene: TRBV12-5; j_gene: TRBJ2-2; abundance: .; CDR3aa: CASGFSGGGNTGELFF; CDR3nt: TGTGCTAGTGGTTTCAGTGGCGGGGGGAACACCGGGGAGCTGTTTTTT
d_gene: TRBD2; v_gene: TRBV28; j_gene: TRBJ2-3; abundance: few; CDR3aa: CASTTSGTDTQYF; CDR3nt: TGTGCCAGTACGACTAGCGGAACAGATACGCAGTATTTT
d_gene: .; v_gene: TRBV4-1; j_gene: TRBJ1-1; abundance: many; CDR3aa: CASSRRKESDFTEAFF; CDR3nt: TGCGCCAGCAGCCGGAGGAAGGAATCGGATTTCACTGAAGCTTTCTTT
d_gene: .; v_gene: TRBV5-8; j_gene: TRBJ2-3; abundance: many; CDR3aa: CASSAGTASTDTQYF; CDR3nt: TGTGCCAGCAGCGCGGGGACAGCTAGCACAGATACGCAGTACTTT
d_gene: .; v_gene: TRBV9; j_gene: TRBJ2-7; abundance: few; CDR3aa: CASSVDGTDSYEQYF; CDR3nt: TGTGCCAGCAGCGTGGATGGGACGGACTCCTACGAGCAGTACTTC
d_gene: TRBD1; v_gene: TRBV10-3; j_gene: TRBJ1-3; abundance: many; CDR3aa: CAIRAGTAANTIYF; CDR3nt: TGTGCCATCAGAGCCGGGACAGCAGCAAACACCATATATTTT
d_gene: TRBD1; v_gene: TRBV5-1; j_gene: TRBJ1-6; abundance: .; CDR3aa: CASSLSGRDRAYNSPLHF; CDR3nt: TGCGCCAGCAGCTTGAGTGGAAGGGACAGGGCTTATAATTCACCCCTCCACTTT
d_gene: TRBD2; v_gene: TRBV10-2; j_gene: TRBJ2-7; abundance: many; CDR3aa: CASSGPSGSHEQYF; CDR3nt: TGCGCCAGCAGTGGGCCTAGCGGGAGCCACGAGCAGTACTTC
d_gene: .; v_gene: TRBV24-1; j_gene: TRBJ1-1; abundance: many; CDR3aa: CATRGLGTEAFF; CDR3nt: TGTGCCACCAGGGGGCTTGGCACTGAAGCTTTCTTT
d_gene: .; v_gene: TRBV18; j_gene: TRBJ1-4; abundance: few; CDR3aa: CASSPRTTNEKLFF; CDR3nt: TGTGCCAGCTCACCACGAACAACTAATGAAAAACTGTTTTTT